Listed below are T cell receptor beta chains from one sample, sequenced in a study of OX40 agonist ivuxolimab in advanced cancers. The protocol was immunoSEQ multiplex PCR, while the TCRdb copy is restricted to in-frame clones and leaves out a portion. The data contain some 78,000 clones, about 86% of them seen just once; the ten biggest clones take up 0.8% to 1%. The specimen was CD4+ or CD8+ T cells sorted from blood, collected in a trial of the OX40 agonist ivuxolimab. These receptors were taken from an adult with an advanced solid tumor such as melanoma, head and neck, liver or kidney cancer. The CDR3 runs from the conserved cysteine through the conserved F or W. A D gene is named only where the DNA matches it firmly. Not every row has a clone size; where given, it reads once, few, many or a size class.

TRBJ1-5,NA,TRBV2,NA,CASRKGVGVRNQPQHF,TGTGCCAGCAGAAAAGGGGTCGGAGTTCGCAATCAGCCCCAGCATTTT
TRBJ2-7,NA,TRBV4-3,NA,CASSKGTDRYEQYF,TGCGCCAGCAGCAAGGGGACCGACCGCTACGAGCAGTACTTC
TRBJ1-1,NA,TRBV6-6,NA,CASSYMQGKTTEAFF,TGTGCCAGCAGTTACATGCAGGGTAAGACCACTGAAGCTTTCTTT
TRBJ2-6,NA,TRBV14,NA,CASRKDSGANVLTF,TGTGCCAGCCGTAAGGACTCTGGGGCCAACGTCCTGACTTTC
TRBJ2-7,NA,TRBV20-1,NA,CSAQSYEQYF,TGCAGTGCACAGTCCTACGAGCAGTACTTC
TRBJ2-1,few,TRBV5-1,NA,CASSLATGQAYNEQFF,TGCGCCAGCAGCTTGGCAACAGGGCAAGCCTACAATGAGCAGTTCTTC
TRBJ2-7,NA,TRBV6-5,NA,CASSYSGVPYEQYF,TGTGCCAGCAGTTACTCGGGCGTACCGTACGAGCAGTACTTC
TRBJ1-4,NA,TRBV28,NA,CASSSGREKLFF,TGTGCCAGCAGTTCAGGGAGGGAAAAACTGTTTTTT
TRBJ2-6,NA,TRBV11-2,NA,CASRGRGGANVLTF,TGTGCCAGCAGGGGGAGAGGTGGGGCCAACGTCCTGACTTTC
TRBJ2-1,NA,TRBV10-3,NA,CAIRTLANEQFF,TGTGCCATCAGGACCCTCGCTAATGAGCAGTTCTTC
TRBJ2-2,NA,TRBV7-2,NA,CASSPPPGNTGELFF,TGTGCCAGCAGCCCTCCTCCGGGAAACACCGGGGAGCTGTTTTTT
TRBJ1-5,NA,TRBV7-3,NA,CASSIPRGGGRLGNQPQHF,TGTGCCAGCAGCATACCCAGGGGCGGGGGACGTTTAGGCAATCAGCCCCAGCATTTT
TRBJ2-4,NA,TRBV7-2,TRBD1,CASSLSGQGGYAGNIQYF,TGTGCCAGCAGCTTATCGGGACAGGGTGGATATGCGGGAAACATTCAGTACTTC
TRBJ2-7,NA,TRBV5-1,NA,CASSRHFSYEQYF,TGCGCCAGCAGCCGCCATTTCTCCTACGAGCAGTACTTC
TRBJ1-1,NA,TRBV29-1,TRBD1,CSVAGTGYTEAFF,TGCAGCGTCGCCGGGACAGGGTACACTGAAGCTTTCTTT
TRBJ2-4,NA,TRBV7-2,TRBD2,CASSLGLAGGSAKNIQYF,TGTGCCAGCAGCTTGGGACTAGCGGGGGGGTCAGCCAAAAACATTCAGTACTTC
TRBJ1-2,NA,TRBV29-1,NA,CSVGDGYTF,TGCAGCGTGGGGGATGGCTACACCTTC
TRBJ2-3,NA,TRBV7-3,NA,CASSPPGSQRGDTQYF,TGTGCCAGCAGCCCCCCGGGCAGCCAAAGAGGAGATACGCAGTATTTT